This T cell receptor beta chain was recovered during a study of blood T cell repertoires in COVID-19. The CDR3 has 11 residues. Trimming left V 11 bases short and J 2 bases short, with 9 bases between. CDR1 is LNHDA, CDR2 SQIVND, per germline (reference sequence). Produced via immunoSEQ multiplex PCR; TCRdb's table is partial and in-frame only. The repertoire includes around 190,000 clones, roughly 82% of them detected once, and roughly 5.9% sits in the top ten. The count of this clone is one. The receptor's source is a man aged 40-49 years with acute COVID-19. The sequenced sample was PBMCs or T cells enriched from blood (not recorded which). The chain links TRBV19 to TRBJ1-1; D may be TRBD1 (6 bases). CDR3 residues: CAARGNTEAFF. The CDR3 DNA reads as TGTGCCGCCAGGGGTAACACTGAAGCTTTCTTT.